Listed below are T cell receptor beta chains from one sample, sequenced in a study of T cells in Graves' hyperthyroidism and ophthalmopathy. TCRdb independently ran MiXCR on the multiplex PCR reads; one entry per CDR3 protein. The table records roughly 750,000 distinct CDR3 sequences, around 17% of them present only once. Sequenced material: blood. The receptor set was obtained from a young man with Graves' hyperthyroidism. CDR3s include the opening cysteine and the closing phenylalanine or tryptophan. The order of the fields is J gene, D gene, V gene, clone size, CDR3 protein, CDR3 DNA. The D gene is left open where the match is weak. Clone size appears in some rows only: once, few, many, or a class for an expanded clone.

TRBJ2-3,.,TRBV6-2/TRBV6-3,.,CASRAHGGTDTQYF,TGTGCCAGCCGTGCGCATGGAGGCACAGATACGCAGTATTTT
TRBJ2-2,.,TRBV7-9,few,CASSSGGDVTGELFF,TGTGCCAGCAGCTCCGGCGGAGATGTTACCGGGGAGCTGTTTTTT
TRBJ2-2,.,TRBV4-2,.,CASSRGSAGNTGELFF,TGTGCCAGCAGCCGAGGCTCGGCAGGGAACACCGGGGAGCTGTTTTTT
TRBJ1-1,.,TRBV2,many,CASRPLRGTEAFF,TGTGCCAGCAGGCCCCTGAGAGGCACTGAAGCTTTCTTT
TRBJ2-7,.,TRBV5-4,.,CASTGGSPGQPYEQYF,TGTGCCAGCACCGGGGGAAGCCCGGGACAGCCCTACGAGCAGTACTTC
TRBJ1-5,TRBD1,TRBV6-2/TRBV6-3,.,CASSPRDRGTQPQHF,TGTGCCAGCAGTCCTCGGGACAGGGGAACTCAGCCCCAGCATTTT
TRBJ2-7,.,TRBV29-1,many,CSVREGSDYEQYF,TGCAGCGTTCGAGAGGGAAGCGACTACGAGCAGTACTTC
TRBJ1-5,.,TRBV5-6,many,CASSLSGQPQHF,TGTGCCAGCAGCTTGTCTGGGCAGCCCCAGCATTTT
TRBJ2-7,TRBD2,TRBV20-1,many,CSAGGIYEQYF,TGCAGTGCGGGAGGGATCTACGAGCAGTACTTC
TRBJ2-5,.,TRBV7-2,many,CASSAGTHETQYF,TGTGCCAGCAGTGCCGGGACCCACGAGACCCAGTACTTC
TRBJ2-4,.,TRBV28,many,CASSLPAPLIQYF,TGTGCCAGCAGTCTCCCGGCCCCTCTGATTCAGTACTTC
TRBJ1-5,.,TRBV12-3/TRBV12-4,.,CASSALLAQPQHF,TGTGCCAGCAGTGCCCTACTTGCTCAGCCCCAGCATTTT
TRBJ1-2,TRBD1,TRBV7-8,few,CASSFRDSSNYGYTF,TGTGCCAGCAGCTTCCGGGACAGTTCTAACTATGGCTACACCTTC
TRBJ2-7,TRBD2,TRBV27,.,CASSGGLAGGQGQYF,TGTGCCAGCAGTGGGGGACTAGCGGGAGGGCAGGGGCAGTACTTC
TRBJ1-5,.,TRBV28,.,CASSSLGSNQPQHF,TGTGCCAGCAGCTCGTTGGGAAGCAATCAGCCCCAGCATTTT
TRBJ2-2,TRBD2,TRBV18,few,CASSPPASGRNTGELFF,TGTGCCAGCTCACCACCTGCAAGCGGGAGGAACACCGGGGAGCTGTTTTTT
TRBJ2-3,TRBD1,TRBV2,many,CASSYLPGQITQYF,TGTGCCAGCAGTTACCTTCCGGGACAGATAACGCAGTATTTT
TRBJ2-5,.,TRBV6-5,few,CASRYPDREGTQYF,TGTGCCAGCCGTTACCCGGACAGGGAGGGGACCCAGTACTTC
TRBJ2-3,.,TRBV27,.,CASNYGVADTDTQYF,TGTGCCAGCAATTATGGGGTAGCGGACACAGATACGCAGTATTTT
TRBJ2-7,TRBD2,TRBV7-2,many,CASRRTSGSKQYF,TGTGCCAGCAGGAGGACTAGCGGGAGTAAGCAGTACTTC
TRBJ2-1,.,TRBV6-2/TRBV6-3,.,CASSYSSVVEQFF,TGTGCCAGCAGTTACTCGAGTGTTGTTGAGCAGTTCTTC
TRBJ2-5,.,TRBV7-6,many,CASSLYMETQYF,TGTGCCAGCAGCTTATACATGGAGACCCAGTACTTC